Following are 16 T cell receptor beta chains from one sample sequenced in a study of T cell responses to AZD1222 COVID-19 vaccine. Sequencing was performed with immunoSEQ multiplex PCR; in TCRdb, only in-frame clones are kept and a portion is missing. Here the sample spans about 130,000 clones, 88% being singletons. The input for sequencing was peripheral blood, taken on day 0 of MenACWY control vaccination. The source is an adult in good health.

This sequence joins TRBV29-1 and TRBJ2-1; a weak D match, TRBD1 (5 bases). Trimming left V 6 bases short and J 9 bases short, with 21 bases between. The length of the CDR3 is 14 residues. Germline CDR1 SQVTM, CDR2 ANQGSEA. The CDR3 reads CSVDDSWSPGEQFF. The CDR3 DNA reads as TGCAGCGTGGATGACAGTTGGTCCCCGGGTGAGCAGTTCTTC.

The CDR3 sequence: CASSLGGKNTGELFF. As DNA, the CDR3 is TGTGCCAGCAGCTTAGGTGGGAAGAACACCGGGGAGCTGTTTTTT. V usage is TRBV7-9 and J usage is TRBJ2-2, with D unclear. Trimming left V 1 base short and J 1 base short, with 7 bases between. Germline-derived CDR1 and CDR2 are SEHNR and FQNEAQ (reference sequence). CDR3 length: 15 residues.

The chain combines TRBV28 with TRBJ2-1, with 8 bases identical to TRBD1. This CDR3 spans 15 amino acids. Germline CDR1 reads MDHEN; CDR2 reads SYDVKM. Losses at the gene ends were 5 bases for V and 5 bases for J; bases not matched to a gene: 8. The CDR3 loop is CASSTLTDRDNEQFF. In nucleotides, the CDR3 is TGTGCCAGCAGTACATTGACGGACAGGGACAATGAGCAGTTCTTC.

The chain couples TRBV6-2 or TRBV6-3 to TRBJ2-1, with 7 bases identical to TRBD2. The trim removed 2 bases at V and 13 bases at J, leaving 5 bases unmatched. This CDR3 is 12 amino acids long. From germline, CDR1 is MNHEY and CDR2 SVGEGT. CDR3 in amino acids: CASSYPAGVQFF. The CDR3 DNA is TGTGCCAGCAGTTACCCTGCGGGAGTTCAGTTCTTC.

CDR3 DNA: TGTGCCAGCAGCGTGAACGCGGGATTATACAATGAGCAGTTCTTC. Its translation is CASSVNAGLYNEQFF. This sequence joins TRBV2 and TRBJ2-1; D may be TRBD2 (6 bases). V lost 6 bases, J lost 4 bases, and 16 bases lay in between. The CDR3 spans 15 residues. The V gene's germline CDR1 is SNHLY and CDR2 FYNNEI.

Comments on this clone: Other DNA sequences within the sample encode an identical CDR3. The V gene is TRBV27, the J gene TRBJ2-7, with 7 positions matching TRBD2. CDR3 length equals 14 residues. V gave up 2 bases and J gave up 1 base; unmatched junction bases: 2. Germline V gene data show CDR1 as MNHEY and CDR2 as SMNVEV (reference sequence). CDR3 nucleotide sequence: TGTGCCAGCAGTTTAGCGGGAGCGTCCTACGAGCAGTACTTC. It specifies CASSLAGASYEQYF.

The V and J genes are TRBV11-2 and TRBJ2-1, with D possibly matching TRBD2 (5 bases). CDR1 is SGHAT, CDR2 FQNNGV, per germline. V shed 4 bases and J shed 2 bases, with 12 bases lying between them. This CDR3 spans 15 amino acids. CDR3 DNA: TGTGCCAGCAGCTCCATAAGCGGTCCCTACAATGAGCAGTTCTTC. This sequence encodes CASSSISGPYNEQFF.

The V and J genes are TRBV6-5 and TRBJ1-6, with a tentative D call TRBD1 (6 bases). The CDR3 runs to 16 residues. Between the trimmed V and J ends, which lost 0 bases and 10 bases, there was a span of 16 bases. Looked up from germline, CDR1 is MNHEY and CDR2 is SVGAGI. In nucleotides, the CDR3 is TGTGCCAGCAGTTACTCTGGAGGGACACAAAGGTCACCCCTCCACTTT. It yields the protein CASSYSGGTQRSPLHF.

This clone is medium-sized in the sample. This rearrangement joins TRBV7-3 to TRBJ1-1; D not certain. CDR1 is SGHTA, CDR2 FQGTGA, per germline. CDR3 length equals 13 residues. V shed 4 bases and J shed 1 base, with 7 bases lying between them. For the CDR3, the DNA is TGTGCCAGCAGCTGGACCGCGAACACTGAAGCTTTCTTT. Protein: CASSWTANTEAFF.

The chain recombines TRBV10-2 with TRBJ2-7; D is unresolved. The CDR3 consists of 14 residues. CDR1 WSHSY and CDR2 SAAADI come from the germline V gene. The ends were cut back, 6 bases at V and 0 bases at J, with 12 bases in the middle. The DNA of the CDR3 is TGCGCCAGCAGAAATACAGTGAGCTCCTACGAGCAGTACTTC. Protein: CASRNTVSSYEQYF.

The chain recombines TRBV27 with TRBJ2-1, with 11 bases matching TRBD2. CDR1 and CDR2 (germline): MNHEY, SMNVEV (reference sequence). Trimming cost V 5 bases and J 8 bases; bases outside gene matches: 17. The length of the CDR3 is 18 residues. CDR3 protein: CASSPTTGVAGGSYEQFF. The DNA of the CDR3 is TGTGCCAGCAGTCCTACGACTGGGGTAGCGGGAGGGTCATATGAGCAGTTCTTC.

To note about this clone: At one boundary the junction diverges from the germline segment, which might be a read error. The chain joins TRBV7-7 to TRBJ2-1; D unresolved. From germline, CDR1 is SSHAT and CDR2 FNYEAQ (reference sequence). The CDR3 has 14 amino acids. CDR3 DNA sequence: TGTGCTAGCAGCTTATTCGGCAGTTACAATGAGCAGTTCTTC. Its protein is CASSLFGSYNEQFF.

The J gene is TRBJ2-1, the V gene TRBV25-1, with D unclear. The germline V gene encodes CDR1 MGHDK and CDR2 SYGVNS. V was shortened by 4 bases and J by 6 bases, with 7 bases between the two germline ends. The CDR3 length is 12 residues. CDR3 nucleotides: TGTGCCAGCAGTGTCCTTGTCAATGAGCAGTTCTTC. Residues: CASSVLVNEQFF.

The CDR3 DNA reads as TGTGCCTGGGCCCGATCGACGCCGGCGGACATTCAGTACTTC. It codes for CAWARSTPADIQYF. V and J are TRBV30 and TRBJ2-4; D is unclear. The CDR3 is made up of 14 amino acids. The ends were cut back, 5 bases at V and 8 bases at J, with 19 bases in the middle. CDR1 and CDR2 from the germline V gene are GTSNPN and SVGIG (reference sequence).

V usage is TRBV6-5 and J usage is TRBJ2-7; D uncertain. Trimming removed 2 bases from V and 5 bases from J, with 7 bases in between. Germline V gene data show CDR1 as MNHEY and CDR2 as SVGAGI. This CDR3 comprises 12 residues. CDR3 loop: CASSYPPDEQYF. CDR3 coding DNA: TGTGCCAGCAGTTACCCCCCCGACGAGCAGTACTTC.

This clone was seen a single time. The V gene is TRBV9, the J gene TRBJ2-2, with no clear D. The germline gives CDR1 SGDLS, CDR2 YYNGEE. The CDR3 loop spans 14 amino acids. Between the trimmed V and J ends, which lost 6 bases and 6 bases, there was a span of 15 bases. As DNA, the CDR3 is TGTGCCAGCAAGGACCCACACAACCCCGGGGAGCTGTTTTTT. Its translation is CASKDPHNPGELFF.